This T cell receptor (beta chain) was obtained from a study of shared clonotypes between healthy human individuals. Study-level background: Each donor's CD4 naive and CD4 memory cells filled three plates apiece, CD8 naive two, and CD8 memory one.

Naive CD8 cells lacked CD45RO, underwent positive selection for CCR7 and left out terminally differentiated effector memory CD45RA+ cells. V lost 1 base and J 5 bases, leaving 19 bases between the germline ends. Germline values: CDR1 SGHVS, CDR2 FQNEAQ. The CDR3 length is 17 residues. Generated by immunoSEQ multiplex PCR, the TCRdb table keeps only in-frame clones and is missing some. The table lists 650,000 to 800,000 clones, about 90% of them singletons. The sample consisted of naive CD8+ T cells sorted from blood. The chain uses TRBV7-8 and TRBJ2-3; D possibly corresponds to TRBD2 (7 bases). This TCR came from a man aged 25 to 40 in good health. Written as DNA, the CDR3 is TGTGCCAGCAGCTTAGTGGCAGGGGCTAGCGGCCGAGATACGCAGTATTTT. This encodes CASSLVAGASGRDTQYF.